The entry below describes one TCR beta chain. The antigen is unknown. This sample was included in a study of shared clonotypes between healthy human individuals. Study background: Per donor, CD8 memory used one plate, CD8 naive used two, CD4 memory used three and CD4 naive used three.

Per germline, CDR1 SGHRS and CDR2 YFSETQ. The CDR3 has 15 amino acids. V gave up 2 bases and J gave up 6 bases, with 16 bases separating them. Clones were sequenced by immunoSEQ multiplex PCR, and TCRdb holds only the in-frame ones, with some missing. The sample holds approximately 2.5 million clones, 93% seen once. Study observations and caveats: Some clonotypes were shared by all four sorted-subset donors, while others were not shared. The non-shared ones had lower generation probabilities than the shared ones.

The sample was naive CD4+ T cells from PBMCs. Subset described: CD45RA+ positively selected. The rearrangement uses TRBV5-1 and TRBJ2-3, with D perhaps matching TRBD1 (6 bases). The TCR originated in a man aged 18 to 35 in good health. Some clones in this sample may be carry-over from other donors' samples. CDR3 nucleotide sequence: TGCGCCAGCAGCTTAAGACAGGACTTGGGGGATACGCAGTATTTT. Translation gives CASSLRQDLGDTQYF. The full variable domain, with the rest looked up from reference TRBV5-1 and TRBJ2-3, is KAGVTQTPRYLIKTRGQQVTLSCSPISGHRSVSWYQQTPGQGLQFLFEYFSETQRNKGNFPGRFSGRQFSNSRSEMNVSTLELGDSALYLCASSLRQDLGDTQYFGPGTRLTVL.